The clone carrying this T cell receptor (beta chain) was counted between two and nine times. Per germline, CDR1 DFQATT and CDR2 SNEGSKA (reference sequence). The CDR3 is 10 amino acids. The ends were cut back, 6 bases at V and 8 bases at J, with 9 bases in the middle. The table came from immunoSEQ multiplex PCR; TCRdb's copy has only in-frame clones and leaves some out. The table has more than 8,000 clones, nearly 90% seen once; the top ten hold around 9.6%. This sample was taken from a study of T cell changes during pregnancy in multiple sclerosis. J is TRBJ2-3 and V is TRBV20-1, with unresolved D. The TCR comes from a female donor in good health, enrolled as a control in a pregnancy study. The sample here was CD8+ T cells from peripheral blood mononuclear cells, taken in the first trimester of pregnancy. The CDR3 spells CSAPTTTQYF. The CDR3 DNA reads TGCAGTGCCCCCACAACTACGCAGTATTTT.